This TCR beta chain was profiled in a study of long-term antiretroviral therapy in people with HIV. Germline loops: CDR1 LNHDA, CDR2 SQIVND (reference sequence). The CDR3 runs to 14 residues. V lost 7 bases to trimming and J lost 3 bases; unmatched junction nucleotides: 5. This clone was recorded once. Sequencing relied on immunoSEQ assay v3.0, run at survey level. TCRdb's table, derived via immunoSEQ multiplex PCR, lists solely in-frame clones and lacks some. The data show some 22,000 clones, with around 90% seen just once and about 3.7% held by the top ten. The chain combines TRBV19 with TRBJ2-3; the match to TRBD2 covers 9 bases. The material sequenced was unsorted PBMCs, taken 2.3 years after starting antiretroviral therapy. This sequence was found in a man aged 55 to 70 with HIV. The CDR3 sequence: CASNRLADTDTQYF. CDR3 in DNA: TGTGCCAGTAACCGACTAGCGGATACAGATACGCAGTATTTT.